Shown below are 6 T cell receptor beta chains from a single sample sequenced in a study of T cells in localized non-small cell lung cancer. Sequencing was performed with immunoSEQ multiplex PCR; in TCRdb, only in-frame clones are kept and a portion is missing. The sample lists roughly 40,000 clones, over 70% seen once, with roughly 2.6% in the top ten. The material sequenced was peripheral blood, taken before any cancer treatment. The receptor source for this set is a woman between 40 and 69 years old with stage I lung adenocarcinoma.

In its sample, this clone was seen once. The chain joins TRBV5-1 to TRBJ2-1, with D possibly being TRBD2 (6 bases). Trimming cost V 3 bases and J 8 bases, with 18 bases left between them. The CDR3 consists of 15 residues. From germline, CDR1 is SGHRS and CDR2 YFSETQ. CDR3 nucleotides: TGCGCCAGCAGCTCCGGGAGCACCGGGGTAGATGAGCAGTTCTTC. Translating gives CASSSGSTGVDEQFF. The entire variable domain, with the rest obtained from reference TRBV5-1 and TRBJ2-1, is as follows: KAGVTQTPRYLIKTRGQQVTLSCSPISGHRSVSWYQQTPGQGLQFLFEYFSETQRNKGNFPGRFSGRQFSNSRSEMNVSTLELGDSALYLCASSSGSTGVDEQFFGPGTRLTVL.

The J gene is TRBJ1-5, the V gene TRBV19, with a weak D call TRBD1 (5 bases). CDR3 length: 17 residues. V gave up 4 bases and J gave up 4 bases, with 20 bases separating them. Germline V gene lookup returns CDR1 LNHDA and CDR2 SQIVND (reference sequence). The CDR3 here is CASSTRFQGGLNQPQHF. In nucleotides, the CDR3 is TGTGCCAGTAGTACCCGATTCCAGGGAGGGCTAAATCAGCCCCAGCATTTT.

Details on this clone: A junction boundary mismatches the germline segment, possibly from a read error. The chain uses TRBV5-6 and TRBJ2-4, with 9 bases aligning to TRBD2. This CDR3 has 14 residues. The germline V gene encodes CDR1 SGHDT and CDR2 YYEEEE. This chain's CDR3 is CASSPGLAQNIQYF. The DNA for the CDR3 is TGTGCCAGCAGCCCGGGACTAGCCCAAAACATTCAGTACTTC.

The V gene is TRBV5-1, the J gene TRBJ2-1, with TRBD2 identical over 8 bases. The CDR3 consists of 14 residues. CDR1 is SGHRS, CDR2 YFSETQ, per germline. The trim removed 6 bases at V and 5 bases at J, leaving 7 bases unmatched. CDR3 bases: TGCGCCAGCAATGGGCTAGCGGGCGACAATGAGCAGTTCTTC. Translating gives CASNGLAGDNEQFF.

The chain links TRBV13 to TRBJ1-2; 8 positions match TRBD1. J gave up 3 bases and V 3 bases, and 9 bases lay outside the gene matches. CDR1 PRHDT and CDR2 FYEKMQ come from the germline V gene (reference sequence). This CDR3 has 16 residues. CDR3 coding DNA: TGTGCCAGCAGCTTGGGCAATGGACAGGGCTACTATGGCTACACCTTC. Protein: CASSLGNGQGYYGYTF.

This clone was counted between two and nine times. The chain links TRBV28 to TRBJ2-5; D is perhaps TRBD1 or TRBD2 (5 bases each). This CDR3 has 17 amino acids. Germline CDR1 and CDR2: MDHEN and SYDVKM. Trimming left V 6 bases short and J 2 bases short, with 22 bases between. The CDR3 reads CASSPGTFADGQETQYF. The CDR3 DNA is TGTGCCAGCAGCCCCGGGACGTTTGCGGACGGACAAGAGACCCAGTACTTC.